The 22 T cell receptor beta chains listed next were all sequenced from one sample in a study of blood T cell repertoires in COVID-19. Using immunoSEQ multiplex PCR, the repertoire was profiled, and TCRdb retains in-frame clones only, with some absent. The table records more than 200,000 clones, around nine tenths of them present only once. Source material: PBMCs or T cells enriched from blood (not recorded which). The receptors were sampled from a woman in her fifties or sixties who had recovered from COVID-19.

The rearrangement uses TRBV5-6 and TRBJ1-1; TRBD1 matches at 8 bases. Germline V CDR1 and CDR2: SGHDT, YYEEEE. Trimming cost V 0 bases and J 6 bases; bases outside gene matches: 10. CDR3 length: 16 amino acids. The CDR3 region is CASSLGQGASFAEAFF. CDR3 in DNA: TGTGCCAGCAGCTTGGGTCAGGGGGCGAGTTTCGCTGAAGCTTTCTTT.

The chain combines TRBV10-1 with TRBJ2-2; D call uncertain. Germline V CDR1 and CDR2: WNHNN, SYGVQD (reference sequence). The CDR3 has 13 amino acids. Trimming took 3 bases from V and 2 from J, leaving 4 bases between them. The CDR3 sequence is CASSDLNTGELFF. The DNA for the CDR3 is TGCGCCAGCAGTGACCTTAACACCGGGGAGCTGTTTTTT.

The J gene is TRBJ2-3, the V gene TRBV10-3; D possibly corresponds to TRBD1 (6 bases). Germline assignment: CDR1 ENHRY and CDR2 SYGVKD. V dropped 6 bases and J dropped 2 bases, with 12 bases sitting between them. The CDR3 extends over 14 amino acids. The chain's CDR3 is CAIRQQGNTDTQYF. In DNA form, the CDR3 reads TGTGCCATCAGACAACAGGGAAACACAGATACGCAGTATTTT.

The chain couples TRBV7-9 to TRBJ2-1; 9 positions match TRBD2. V was pared by 1 base and J by 9 bases, with 7 bases of the junction left unmatched. This CDR3 spans 15 amino acids. Germline V gene data show CDR1 as SEHNR and CDR2 as FQNEAQ (reference sequence). The CDR3 protein is CASSLGDSGSGEQFF. The DNA for the CDR3 is TGTGCCAGCAGCTTAGGTGATAGCGGGAGTGGTGAGCAGTTCTTC.

This clone was seen a handful of times. The V call is TRBV5-5, the J call TRBJ2-1, with D maybe TRBD1 (6 bases). Trimming pared 2 bases from V and 7 bases from J, leaving 16 bases between. Per germline, CDR1 SGHKS and CDR2 YYEKEE (reference sequence). The CDR3 runs 15 residues. The CDR3 nucleotides are TGTGCCAGCAGCTTTAAGCATGGGGGCGGGAATGAGCAGTTCTTC. Translation gives CASSFKHGGGNEQFF.

This chain joins TRBV28 and TRBJ2-1; perhaps TRBD2 as D (6 bases). The V gene's germline CDR1 is MDHEN and CDR2 SYDVKM. The CDR3 sequence is 15 residues long. The V end lost 6 bases, the J end lost 4 bases, and 16 bases lay between the germline ends. CDR3 region: CASSWLGGEYNEQFF. CDR3 sequence (DNA): TGTGCCAGCAGCTGGCTCGGCGGGGAATACAATGAGCAGTTCTTC.

The rearrangement joins TRBV28 to TRBJ1-3; TRBD1 matches at 9 bases. The length of the CDR3 is 15 residues. Trimming removed 6 bases from V and 3 bases from J; junction bases left unmatched: 6. Germline V gene lookup returns CDR1 MDHEN and CDR2 SYDVKM. CDR3 nucleotide sequence: TGTGCCAGCAGCAGTGGGACAGGGAATGGAAACACCATATATTTT. Protein product: CASSSGTGNGNTIYF.

The chain joins TRBV18 to TRBJ2-5; 7 bases line up with TRBD2. The germline V gene encodes CDR1 KGHSH and CDR2 LQKENI. V lost 3 bases and J lost 5; bases outside the gene matches: 15. CDR3 size: 17 residues. The CDR3: CASSPNPGVAGVETQYF. DNA of the CDR3: TGTGCCAGCTCACCGAACCCCGGGGTAGCGGGTGTGGAGACCCAGTACTTC.

This clone was seen only once. The gene calls are TRBV5-1 and TRBJ2-1; a weak D match, TRBD2 (6 bases). V was trimmed by 5 bases and J by 0 bases, leaving 12 bases between them. Germline CDR1 reads SGHRS; CDR2 reads YFSETQ. The CDR3 has 15 amino acids. The CDR3 sequence is CASRDGTRSYNEQFF. CDR3 coding DNA: TGCGCCAGCAGAGACGGGACTCGCTCCTACAATGAGCAGTTCTTC.

This clone was found a few times. The chain recombines TRBV18 with TRBJ1-1; D is uncertain. V was shortened by 4 bases and J by 1 base, with 10 bases between the two germline ends. The CDR3 length is 14 residues. Per germline, CDR1 KGHSH and CDR2 LQKENI. The CDR3 nucleotides are TGTGCCAGCTCACTAACTCTTGGGAACACTGAAGCTTTCTTT. This translates into CASSLTLGNTEAFF. The full variable domain, rest sourced from reference TRBV18 and TRBJ1-1, is NAGVMQNPRHLVRRRGQEARLRCSPMKGHSHVYWYRQLPEEGLKFMVYLQKENIIDESGMPKERFSAEFPKEGPSILRIQQVVRGDSAAYFCASSLTLGNTEAFFGQGTRLTVV.

The rearrangement joins TRBV6-5 to TRBJ1-6; TRBD1 matches 7 bases. CDR1 is MNHEY, CDR2 SVGAGI, per germline. V was clipped by 10 bases and J by 8 bases; unmatched bases: 14. This CDR3 is built from 15 residues. This chain's CDR3 is CATQQGLGLDSPLHF. CDR3 in DNA: TGTGCCACCCAACAGGGGCTGGGTCTTGATTCACCCCTCCACTTT.

V is TRBV7-9 and J is TRBJ1-2; TRBD1 matches at 9 bases. Per germline, CDR1 SEHNR and CDR2 FQNEAQ (reference sequence). The CDR3 runs to 15 residues. The J segment lost 4 bases and the V segment lost 6 bases, leaving 9 bases of the junction unmatched. In DNA form, the CDR3 reads TGTGCCAGCAGGGTGCCTGGGACAGGGATCTATGGCTACACCTTC. Translated, it gives CASRVPGTGIYGYTF.

V is TRBV7-2 and J is TRBJ1-1; D ambiguous. CDR1 is SGHTA, CDR2 FQGNSA, per germline. V dropped 0 bases and J dropped 5 bases, with 13 bases sitting between them. The CDR3 sequence is 15 residues long. CDR3 nucleotide sequence: TGTGCCAGCAGCTTAGCGGGTAGCGGAAGAACTGAAGCTTTCTTT. Encoded protein: CASSLAGSGRTEAFF.

V is TRBV10-3 and J is TRBJ2-5, with TRBD2 matching 13 bases. The CDR3 sequence is 15 residues long. Germline V gene sequence: CDR1 ENHRY, CDR2 SYGVKD. Unmatched junction bases numbered 6, after V lost 6 bases and J lost 5 bases. DNA of the CDR3: TGTGCCATCAGCGGACTAGCGGGAGACTTTGAGACCCAGTACTTC. This gives the protein CAISGLAGDFETQYF.

This clone has more than one count but fewer than ten. The chain uses TRBV6-5 and TRBJ2-2; 8 bases line up with TRBD1. CDR1 and CDR2 from the germline V gene are MNHEY and SVGAGI. The CDR3 runs to 14 residues. After removal of 7 bases from V and 5 bases from J, the junction contained 6 bases not matched to a gene. The CDR3: CASTRTGSTGELFF. The DNA for the CDR3 is TGTGCCAGCACAAGGACAGGGTCTACCGGGGAGCTGTTTTTT.

This clone showed up just once. This chain links TRBV21-1 with TRBJ1-5; the D call TRBD1 from the table was never checked on the DNA. TRBV21-1 is a pseudogene locus. CDR3 length equals 15 residues. The CDR3 loop is CASSNAGLTMQPQHF. In DNA form, the CDR3 reads TGTGCCAGCAGCAATGCAGGGCTAACAATGCAGCCCCAGCATTTT.

This chain joins TRBV5-1 and TRBJ2-1, with a possible D match to TRBD1 (6 bases). V shed 3 bases and J shed 4 bases, with 14 bases lying between them. There are 15 residues in the CDR3. Germline V lookup: CDR1 SGHRS, CDR2 YFSETQ. The CDR3 protein is CASSSGQKLYNEQFF. CDR3 nucleotide sequence: TGCGCCAGCAGCTCAGGACAGAAACTATACAATGAGCAGTTCTTC.

The genes are TRBV19 and TRBJ2-2, with 8 bases matching TRBD2. This CDR3 region has 18 residues. After removal of 5 bases from V and 4 bases from J, the junction contained 15 bases not matched to a gene. CDR1 and CDR2 from the germline V gene are LNHDA and SQIVND (reference sequence). This CDR3 reads CASSHSWTSSKFTGELFF. CDR3 in DNA: TGTGCCAGTAGTCATTCCTGGACTAGCAGCAAGTTCACCGGGGAGCTGTTTTTT.

CDR3 DNA: TGTGCCTCCGCTTGGGGGCCGAATTACGAGCAGTACTTC. Translating gives CASAWGPNYEQYF. The chain joins TRBV27 to TRBJ2-7; D perhaps matches TRBD1 (6 bases). V was clipped by 11 bases and J by 4 bases, with 18 bases between them. Per germline, CDR1 MNHEY and CDR2 SMNVEV (reference sequence). The CDR3 spans 13 residues.

The chain carries TRBV2 and TRBJ2-1, with 10 nucleotides matching TRBD2. There are 16 residues in the CDR3. With 6 bases clipped from V and 4 bases from J, the junction kept 9 bases outside the gene matches. CDR1 is SNHLY, CDR2 FYNNEI, per germline. The CDR3 DNA sequence: TGTGCCAGCAGGGTTACCGGGACTAGCGCGTACAATGAGCAGTTCTTC. It yields the protein CASRVTGTSAYNEQFF.

The chain uses TRBV3-1 (or the pseudogene TRBV3-2) and TRBJ1-2; no firm D call. The CDR3 runs 17 residues. Looked up from germline, CDR1 is LGHDT and CDR2 is YNNKEL (reference sequence). The ends were cut back, 0 bases at V and 2 bases at J, with 16 bases in the middle. The CDR3 is CASSQDRWQAGNYGYTF. The CDR3 DNA follows: TGTGCCAGCAGCCAAGATCGTTGGCAGGCGGGGAACTATGGCTACACCTTC.

This clone has just a few counts. V is TRBV18 and J is TRBJ1-1, with 9 bases that match TRBD1. Germline V CDR1 and CDR2: KGHSH, LQKENI. The CDR3 contains 14 residues. The V and J ends lost 2 bases and 8 bases, in that order; junction bases with no gene match: 6. The CDR3 region is CASSPSTGGSEAFF. CDR3 bases: TGTGCCAGCTCACCATCGACAGGGGGTTCCGAAGCTTTCTTT.